This passage covers 2 T cell receptor beta chains from one sample sequenced in a study of OX40 agonist ivuxolimab in advanced cancers. Sequenced by immunoSEQ multiplex PCR; TCRdb stores in-frame clones only, minus some. The data show 10,000 to 14,000 clones, roughly 80% seen once. The input for sequencing was CD4+ or CD8+ T cells sorted from blood, taken in a trial of the OX40 agonist ivuxolimab. The receptors shown here come from an adult with an advanced solid tumor such as melanoma, head and neck, liver or kidney cancer.

The chain links TRBV6-4 to TRBJ2-1; TRBD2 might be the D (6 bases). CDR3 length: 14 residues. Germline assignment: CDR1 MRHNA and CDR2 SNTAGT. V lost 6 bases to trimming and J lost 3 bases, with 12 bases between them. The CDR3, as DNA: TGTGCCAGCAGCGCGGAGGGAGACTACAATGAGCAGTTCTTC. This gives the protein CASSAEGDYNEQFF.

The V gene is TRBV6-1, the J gene TRBJ1-1; TRBD1 aligns across 8 bases. Trimming removed 7 bases from V and 1 base from J; junction bases left unmatched: 5. This CDR3 has 14 amino acids. Germline CDR1 and CDR2: MNHNS and SASEGT. The CDR3 loop is CASTPGTGNTEAFF. The CDR3 DNA sequence: TGTGCCAGCACCCCCGGGACAGGGAACACTGAAGCTTTCTTT.